This T cell receptor beta chain was captured by sequencing in a study of blood T cell repertoires in COVID-19. Overall study context: Both acute and convalescent COVID-19 samples were obtained from the United States, Italy and Spain. Sources were T cells, B-cell-depleted T cells, or PBMCs; the material itself was cDNA or gDNA.

As processed by the authors: Amplification from reference gene primers served as the basis for estimated nucleated cell counts. The method was immunoSEQ multiplex PCR; TCRdb's version includes in-frame clones alone and lacks a portion of them. V and J calls and clone size are copied from that table; D and trimming were computed from the DNA. The sample lists more than 150,000 clones, approximately 83% occurring once. CDR1 is ENHRY, CDR2 SYGVKD, per germline. The CDR3 totals 13 residues. With 2 bases removed from V and 2 bases from J, the gap between germline ends came to 4 bases. This rearrangement joins TRBV10-3 to TRBJ2-1; D gene ambiguous. This TCR was recovered from an older woman with acute or convalescent COVID-19. The sequenced sample was peripheral blood. The CDR3 region is CAISEGPYNEQFF. The CDR3, as DNA: TGTGCCATCAGTGAGGGCCCCTACAATGAGCAGTTCTTC.